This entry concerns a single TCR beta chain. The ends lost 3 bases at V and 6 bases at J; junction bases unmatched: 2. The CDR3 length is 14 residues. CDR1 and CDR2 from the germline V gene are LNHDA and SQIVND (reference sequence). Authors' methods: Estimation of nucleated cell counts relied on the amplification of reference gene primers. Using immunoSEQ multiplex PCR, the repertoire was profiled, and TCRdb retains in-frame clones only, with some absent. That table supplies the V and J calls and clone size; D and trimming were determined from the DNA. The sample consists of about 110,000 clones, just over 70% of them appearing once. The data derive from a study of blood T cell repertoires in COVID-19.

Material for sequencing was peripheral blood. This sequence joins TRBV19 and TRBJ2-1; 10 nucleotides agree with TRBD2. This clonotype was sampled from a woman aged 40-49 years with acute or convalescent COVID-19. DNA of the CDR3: TGTGCCAGTAGTATTACTAGCGGGGTCAATGAGCAGTTCTTC. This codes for CASSITSGVNEQFF.